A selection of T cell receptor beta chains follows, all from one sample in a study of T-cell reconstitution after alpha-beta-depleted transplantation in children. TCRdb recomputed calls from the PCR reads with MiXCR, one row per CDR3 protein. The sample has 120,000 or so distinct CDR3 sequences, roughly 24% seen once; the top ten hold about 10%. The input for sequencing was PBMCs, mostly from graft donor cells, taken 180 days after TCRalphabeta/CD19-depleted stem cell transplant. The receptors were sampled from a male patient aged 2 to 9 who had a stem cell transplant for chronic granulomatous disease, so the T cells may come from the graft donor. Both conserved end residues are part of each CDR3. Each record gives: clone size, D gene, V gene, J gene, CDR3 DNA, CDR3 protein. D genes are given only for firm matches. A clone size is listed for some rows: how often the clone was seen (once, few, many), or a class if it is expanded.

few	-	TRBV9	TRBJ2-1	TGTGCCAGCAGCGTAGCGATTAGCTCCTACAATGAGCAGTTCTTC	CASSVAISSYNEQFF
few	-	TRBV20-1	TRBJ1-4	TGCAGTGCTAAGGCGGGGGGGCTGAGTGAAAAACTGTTTTTT	CSAKAGGLSEKLFF
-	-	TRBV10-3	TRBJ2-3	TGTGCCATCAGCGGGGGGCCGGGAGATACGCAGTATTTT	CAISGGPGDTQYF
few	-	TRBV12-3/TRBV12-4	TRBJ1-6	TGTGCCAGCAGTTTAAAGGGGACCCATTCACCCCTCCACTTT	CASSLKGTHSPLHF
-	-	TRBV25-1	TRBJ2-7	TGTGCCAGCAGCCGGGGCCTTACCTACGAGCAGTACTTC	CASSRGLTYEQYF
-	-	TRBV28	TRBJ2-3	TGTGCCAGCAGTCCCACGGGGGCCCGTACTTTCACAGATACGCAGTATTTT	CASSPTGARTFTDTQYF
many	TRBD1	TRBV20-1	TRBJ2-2	TGCAGTGCCTGGGACAGGGTCGCAGGGGAGCTGTTTTTT	CSAWDRVAGELFF
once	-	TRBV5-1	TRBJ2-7	TGCGCCAGCAGCTTAACGACAGGTAACTATGAGCAGTACTTC	CASSLTTGNYEQYF
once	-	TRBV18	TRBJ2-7	TGTGCCAGCTCTTCCTTGGGGGGCGACGAGCAGTACTTC	CASSSLGGDEQYF
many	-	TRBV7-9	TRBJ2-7	TGTGCCAGCAGCCAGCGGGACGAGCAGTACTTC	CASSQRDEQYF
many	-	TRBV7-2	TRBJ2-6	TGTGCCAGCAGCTTAGCATGGGCCCCCGGGATTCCAAAGGGGGCCAACGTCCTGACTTTC	CASSLAWAPGIPKGANVLTF
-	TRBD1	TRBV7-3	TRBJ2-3	TGTGCCAGCAGCTTAAGGGAAAGGGGGCGAGCAGATACGCAGTATTTT	CASSLRERGRADTQYF
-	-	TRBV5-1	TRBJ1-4	TGCGCCAGCAGCTTGGTGGGCGAAAAACTGTTTTTT	CASSLVGEKLFF
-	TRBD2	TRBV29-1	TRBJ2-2	TGCAGCGTGGGACTAGCGGGAGTACTCGGGGAGCTGTTTTTT	CSVGLAGVLGELFF
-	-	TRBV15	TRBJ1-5	TGTGCCACCAGACAGGAATCGGGGCTCAATCAGCCCCAGCATTTT	CATRQESGLNQPQHF
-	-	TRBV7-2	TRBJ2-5	TGTGCCAGCAGCTTAGGTACTTTTGGTGAGACCCAGTACTTC	CASSLGTFGETQYF
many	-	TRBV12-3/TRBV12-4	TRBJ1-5	TGTGCCAGCCTTCGGGGTGTTGGAAATCAGCCCCAGCATTTT	CASLRGVGNQPQHF
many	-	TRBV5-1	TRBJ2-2	TGCGCCAGCAGCGACCGGGACCCAACGAACACCGGGGAGCTGTTTTTT	CASSDRDPTNTGELFF
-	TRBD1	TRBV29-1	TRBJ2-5	TGCAGCGTTGACCTGGGGACAGGGGACCAGTACTTC	CSVDLGTGDQYF
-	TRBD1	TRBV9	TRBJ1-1	TGTGCCAGCAGCGCGGGGACAGGGGGGAACACTGAAGCTTTCTTT	CASSAGTGGNTEAFF
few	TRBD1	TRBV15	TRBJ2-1	TGTGCCACCAGCAGGACAGGGGCCTCATACAATGAGCAGTTCTTC	CATSRTGASYNEQFF
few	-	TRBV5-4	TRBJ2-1	TGTGCCAGCAGCTTTGGGGCTAGTGGGGACAATGAGCAGTTCTTC	CASSFGASGDNEQFF
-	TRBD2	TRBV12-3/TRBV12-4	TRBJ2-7	TGTGCCAGCAGCCGAGTAGCGGGATACGAGCAGTACTTC	CASSRVAGYEQYF
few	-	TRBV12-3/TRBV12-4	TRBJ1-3	TGTGCCAGCAGAATCTCTGGAAACACCATATATTTT	CASRISGNTIYF
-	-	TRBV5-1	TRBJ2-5	TGCGCCAGCAGCTTGTTGGGGGTAGGGGTCCAAGAGACCCAGTACTTC	CASSLLGVGVQETQYF
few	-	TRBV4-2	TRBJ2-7	TGTGCCAGCAGCCCAGGACAGTCCTACTACGAGCAGTACTTC	CASSPGQSYYEQYF
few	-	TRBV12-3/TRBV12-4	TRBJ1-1	TGTGCCAGCAGTTTTAAAAGGGACACTGAAGCTTTCTTT	CASSFKRDTEAFF
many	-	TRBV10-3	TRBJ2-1	TGTGCCATCAGTGAGTCTCTCCGGGCCATAGAGAATGAGCAGTTCTTC	CAISESLRAIENEQFF
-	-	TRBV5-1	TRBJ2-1	TGCGCCAGCAGCTCCGGGTCCCTCAATGAGCAGTTCTTC	CASSSGSLNEQFF
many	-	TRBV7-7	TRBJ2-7	TGTGCTAGCAGCACCGGGCCTTCCTACGAGCAGTACTTC	CASSTGPSYEQYF
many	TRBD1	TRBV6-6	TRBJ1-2	TGTGCCAGCACCGTCGACAGGGACCATGGCTACACCTTC	CASTVDRDHGYTF
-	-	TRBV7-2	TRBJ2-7	TGTGCCAGCAGCGTGACGGGGGAGAGCTCCTACGAGCAGTACTTC	CASSVTGESSYEQYF
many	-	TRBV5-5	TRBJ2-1	TGTGCCAGCAGACCCGGTATCTACAATGAGCAGTTCTTC	CASRPGIYNEQFF
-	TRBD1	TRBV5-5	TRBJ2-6	TGTGCCAGCAGCAAGGACAGGGTAGTGGCTGGGGCCAACGTCCTGACTTTC	CASSKDRVVAGANVLTF
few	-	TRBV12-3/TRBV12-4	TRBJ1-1	TGTGCCAGCAGTTTAGGGGGCATCTCTGAAGCTTTCTTT	CASSLGGISEAFF
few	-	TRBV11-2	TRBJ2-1	TGTGCCAGCAGCTTAGTGGTCATGCTGCGGTACAATGAGCAGTTCTTC	CASSLVVMLRYNEQFF
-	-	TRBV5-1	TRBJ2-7	TGCGCCAGCAGTGTTCAGGAGGCCTACGAGCAGTACTTC	CASSVQEAYEQYF
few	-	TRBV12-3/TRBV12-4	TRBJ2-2	TGTGCCAGCAGTGACAGTGTTGTCGGGGAGCTGTTTTTT	CASSDSVVGELFF
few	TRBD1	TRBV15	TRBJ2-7	TGTGCCACCAGCAGTCCTCAGGGGGCTCTAATCCACGAGCAGTACTTC	CATSSPQGALIHEQYF
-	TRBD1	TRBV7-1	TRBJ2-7	TGTGCCAGCAGCTCCTACAGGGGGCAGTACGAGCATTACTTC	CASSSYRGQYEHYF
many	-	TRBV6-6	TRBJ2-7	TGTGCCAGCAGTCCAGATCGGGACGAGCAGTACTTC	CASSPDRDEQYF
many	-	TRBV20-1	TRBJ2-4	TGCAGTGCTAGAGACCGAAGTTTAGCCAAAAACATTCAGTACTTC	CSARDRSLAKNIQYF
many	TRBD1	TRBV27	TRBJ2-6	TGTGCCAGCAGTCCAGCACGGACAGGGACTGTCCCTGGGGCCAACGTCCTGACTTTC	CASSPARTGTVPGANVLTF
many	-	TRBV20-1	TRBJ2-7	TGCAGTGCCCCGGATAGTCGGTACGAGCAGTACTTC	CSAPDSRYEQYF
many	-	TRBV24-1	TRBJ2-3	TGTGCCACCAGTGATTTTCAGCGTGAGGTTGAAGATACGCAGTATTTT	CATSDFQREVEDTQYF